This T cell receptor (beta chain) is from a study of shared clonotypes between healthy human individuals. Study observations and caveats: The authors sampled blood alone, and tissue repertoires likely differ.

Only one count was recorded for this clone. Its antigen is not identified. Measured with immunoSEQ multiplex PCR; TCRdb has only the in-frame clones, and not every one. The sample consists of 150,000 to 200,000 clones, approximately 95% of them appearing once. CD4+ cells were split into CD45RA+ naive and CD45RA-negative memory subsets. With 3 bases removed from V and 0 bases from J, the gap between germline ends came to 9 bases. CDR3 length: 14 amino acids. Germline V gene sequence: CDR1 MNHEY, CDR2 SVGAGI. The sequence came from a woman aged 25 to 45 in good health. Sequences were obtained from naive CD4+ T cells sorted from blood. Subset described: CD45RA+ positively selected. The gene calls are TRBV6-5 and TRBJ2-7; D is perhaps TRBD1 (6 bases). The CDR3 DNA reads TGTGCCAGCAGTTATGGACAGTACTCCTACGAGCAGTACTTC. Its translation: CASSYGQYSYEQYF.